These 3 T cell receptor beta chains originate from one sample sequenced in a study of blood T cell repertoires in COVID-19. TCRdb's copy holds only in-frame clones and misses some; the assay was immunoSEQ multiplex PCR. The sample records about 350,000 clones, about 88% being singletons. Sequenced material: PBMCs or T cells enriched from blood (not recorded which). These receptors came from a woman aged 25 to 45 who had been exposed to COVID-19.

The chain couples TRBV15 to TRBJ1-6; D unclear. Germline V lookup: CDR1 LNHNV, CDR2 YYDKDF (reference sequence). The germline V and J ends were trimmed by 5 bases and 7 bases, with 12 bases remaining between them. The CDR3 has 14 amino acids. This CDR3 is CATSLTNSNSPLHF. As DNA, the CDR3 is TGTGCCACCAGCCTTACCAACTCGAATTCACCCCTCCACTTT. Full variable domain (outside the CDR3, taken from reference TRBV15 and TRBJ1-6): DAMVIQNPRYQVTQFGKPVTLSCSQTLNHNVMYWYQQKSSQAPKLLFHYYDKDFNNEADTPDNFQSRRPNTSFCFLDIRSPGLGDTAMYLCATSLTNSNSPLHFGNGTRLTVT.

The rearrangement links TRBV2 to TRBJ2-1; TRBD2 aligns across 7 bases. Trimming removed 6 bases from V and 15 bases from J; junction bases left unmatched: 8. The germline CDR1 and CDR2 sequences are SNHLY and FYNNEI. There are 11 residues in the CDR3. The CDR3 reads CASRYAGDRFF. The CDR3, as DNA: TGTGCCAGCAGGTATGCGGGAGACCGGTTCTTC.

The V and J genes are TRBV3-1 (or the pseudogene TRBV3-2) and TRBJ1-1, with D maybe TRBD1 (5 bases). Trimming cost V 1 base and J 7 bases, with 10 bases left between them. CDR3 length: 13 amino acids. From germline, CDR1 is LGHDT and CDR2 YNNKEL (reference sequence). The DNA of the CDR3 is TGTGCCAGCAGCCAAGTTCGAACAGGTGAAGCTTTCTTT. Its protein is CASSQVRTGEAFF.